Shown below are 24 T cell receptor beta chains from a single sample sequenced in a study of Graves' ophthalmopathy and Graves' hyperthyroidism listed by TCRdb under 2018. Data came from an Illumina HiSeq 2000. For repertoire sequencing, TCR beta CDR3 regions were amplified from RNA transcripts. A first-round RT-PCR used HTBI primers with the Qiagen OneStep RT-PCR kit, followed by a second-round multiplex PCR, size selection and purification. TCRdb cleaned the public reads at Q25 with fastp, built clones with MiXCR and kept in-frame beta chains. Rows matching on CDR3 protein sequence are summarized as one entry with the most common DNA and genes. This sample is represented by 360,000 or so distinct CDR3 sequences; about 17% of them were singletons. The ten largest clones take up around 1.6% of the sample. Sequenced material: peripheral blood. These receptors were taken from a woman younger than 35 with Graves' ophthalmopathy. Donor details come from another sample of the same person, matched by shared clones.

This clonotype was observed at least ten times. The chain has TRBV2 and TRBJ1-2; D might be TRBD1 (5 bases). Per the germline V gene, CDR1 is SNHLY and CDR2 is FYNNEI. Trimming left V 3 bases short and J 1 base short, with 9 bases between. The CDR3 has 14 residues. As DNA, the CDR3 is TGTGCCAGCAGTGACAGGGCCCTTAACTATGGCTACACCTTC. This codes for CASSDRALNYGYTF.

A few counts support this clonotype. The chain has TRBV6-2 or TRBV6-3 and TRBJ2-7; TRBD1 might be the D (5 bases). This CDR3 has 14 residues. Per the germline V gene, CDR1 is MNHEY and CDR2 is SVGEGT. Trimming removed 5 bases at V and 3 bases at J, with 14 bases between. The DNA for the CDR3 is TGTGCCAGCAGTCCCGTCCAGGGATACTACGAGCAGTACTTC. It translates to CASSPVQGYYEQYF.

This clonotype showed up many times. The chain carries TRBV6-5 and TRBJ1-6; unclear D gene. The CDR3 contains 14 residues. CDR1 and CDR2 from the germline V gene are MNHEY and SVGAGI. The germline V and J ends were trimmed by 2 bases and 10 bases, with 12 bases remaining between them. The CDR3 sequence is CASSYGKGGSPLHF. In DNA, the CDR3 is TGTGCCAGCAGTTACGGCAAGGGAGGATCACCCCTCCACTTT.

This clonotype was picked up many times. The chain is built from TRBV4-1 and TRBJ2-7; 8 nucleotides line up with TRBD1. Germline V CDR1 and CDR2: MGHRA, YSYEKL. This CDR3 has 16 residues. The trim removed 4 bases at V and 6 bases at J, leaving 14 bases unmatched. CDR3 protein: CASSPSPRQGTVEQYF. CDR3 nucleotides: TGCGCCAGCAGCCCTAGCCCTCGACAGGGGACAGTCGAGCAGTACTTC.

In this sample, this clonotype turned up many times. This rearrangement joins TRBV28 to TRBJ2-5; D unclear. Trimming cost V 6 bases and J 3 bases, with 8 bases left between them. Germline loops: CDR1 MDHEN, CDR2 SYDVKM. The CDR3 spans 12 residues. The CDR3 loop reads CASSTTEETQYF. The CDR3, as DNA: TGTGCCAGCAGCACAACTGAAGAGACCCAGTACTTC. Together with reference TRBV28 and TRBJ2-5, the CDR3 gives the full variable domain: DVKVTQSSRYLVKRTGEKVFLECVQDMDHENMFWYRQDPGLGLRLIYFSYDVKMKEKGDIPEGYSVSREKKERFSLILESASTNQTSMYLCASSTTEETQYFGPGTRLLVL.

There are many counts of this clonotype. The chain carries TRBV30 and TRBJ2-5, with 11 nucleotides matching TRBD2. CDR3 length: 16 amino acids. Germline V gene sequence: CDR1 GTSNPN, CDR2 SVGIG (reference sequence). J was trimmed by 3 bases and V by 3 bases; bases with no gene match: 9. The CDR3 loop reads CAWRRGASGGKETQYF. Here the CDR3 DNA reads TGTGCCTGGAGAAGAGGGGCTAGCGGGGGGAAAGAGACCCAGTACTTC.

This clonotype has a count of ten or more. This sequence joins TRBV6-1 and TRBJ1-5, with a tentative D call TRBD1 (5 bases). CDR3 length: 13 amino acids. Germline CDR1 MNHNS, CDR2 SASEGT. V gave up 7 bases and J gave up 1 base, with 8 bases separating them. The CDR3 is CASKGTSNQPQHF. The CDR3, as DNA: TGTGCCAGCAAAGGGACGAGCAATCAGCCCCAGCATTTT.

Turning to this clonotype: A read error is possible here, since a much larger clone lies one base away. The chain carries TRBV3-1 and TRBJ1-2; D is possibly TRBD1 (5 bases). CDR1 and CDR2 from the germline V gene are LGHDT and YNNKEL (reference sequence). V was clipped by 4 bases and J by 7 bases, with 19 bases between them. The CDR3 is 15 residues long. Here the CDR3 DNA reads TGTGCCAGCAGCCTCCAGGGCCCGGGGCTGGGTGGCTACACCTTC. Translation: CASSLQGPGLGGYTF.

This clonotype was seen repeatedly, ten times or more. The CDR3 nucleotides read TGTGCCAGCAGAGTCTGGAGCTCCTATAATTCACCCCTCCACTTT. Protein product: CASRVWSSYNSPLHF. The chain is built from TRBV6-1 and TRBJ1-6, with D unclear. Germline V gene lookup returns CDR1 MNHNS and CDR2 SASEGT. The length of the CDR3 is 15 residues. Trimming shortened V by 6 bases and J by 0 bases, and 9 bases separated the two germline ends.

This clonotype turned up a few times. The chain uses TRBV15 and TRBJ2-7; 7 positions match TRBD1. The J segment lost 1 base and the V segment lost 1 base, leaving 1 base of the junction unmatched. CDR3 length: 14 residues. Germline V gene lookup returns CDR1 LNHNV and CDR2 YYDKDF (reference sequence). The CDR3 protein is CATSRVRGSYEQYF. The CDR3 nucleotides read TGTGCCACCAGCAGAGTCAGGGGGTCCTACGAGCAGTACTTC.

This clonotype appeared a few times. CDR3 DNA sequence: TGTGCCACCAGCAGAGGAGGGGACGGACAAGAGACCCAGTACTTC. This encodes CATSRGGDGQETQYF. The rearrangement joins TRBV15 to TRBJ2-5; D could derive from TRBD1 or TRBD2 (5 bases each). The V and J ends lost 1 base and 2 bases respectively, with 11 bases between them. Germline V gene sequence: CDR1 LNHNV, CDR2 YYDKDF (reference sequence). The CDR3 totals 15 residues.

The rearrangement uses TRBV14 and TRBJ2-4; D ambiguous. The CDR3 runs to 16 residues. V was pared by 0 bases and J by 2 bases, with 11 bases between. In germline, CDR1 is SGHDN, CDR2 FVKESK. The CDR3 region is CASSQENRVTKNIQYF. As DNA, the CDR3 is TGTGCCAGCAGCCAAGAGAACCGGGTTACCAAAAACATTCAGTACTTC. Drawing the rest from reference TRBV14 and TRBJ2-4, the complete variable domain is EAGVTQFPSHSVIEKGQTVTLRCDPISGHDNLYWYRRVMGKEIKFLLHFVKESKQDESGMPNNRFLAERTGGTYSTLKVQPAELEDSGVYFCASSQENRVTKNIQYFGAGTRLSVL.

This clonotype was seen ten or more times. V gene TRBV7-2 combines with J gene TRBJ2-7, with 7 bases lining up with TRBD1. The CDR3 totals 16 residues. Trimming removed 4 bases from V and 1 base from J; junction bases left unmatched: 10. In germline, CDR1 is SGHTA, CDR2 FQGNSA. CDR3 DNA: TGTGCCAGCAGCTACCGACAGGGTTGGAAGTCCTACGAGCAGTACTTC. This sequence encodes CASSYRQGWKSYEQYF.

The CDR3 is CAISRDRDNTEAFF. The CDR3 bases are TGTGCCATCAGCCGCGACAGGGATAACACTGAAGCTTTCTTT. The V call is TRBV10-3, the J call TRBJ1-1, with 7 bases matching TRBD1. This CDR3 contains 14 residues. Trimming at V came to 6 bases and at J to 2 bases, leaving 6 bases not matched to a gene. Germline CDR1 ENHRY, CDR2 SYGVKD.

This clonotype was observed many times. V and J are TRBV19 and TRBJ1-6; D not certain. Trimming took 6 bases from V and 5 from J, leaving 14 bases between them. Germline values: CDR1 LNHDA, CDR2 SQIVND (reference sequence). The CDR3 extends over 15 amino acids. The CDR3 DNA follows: TGTGCCAGTAGCGAACTTATCGGGGATAATTCACCCCTCCACTTT. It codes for CASSELIGDNSPLHF. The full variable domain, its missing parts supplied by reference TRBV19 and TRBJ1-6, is DGGITQSPKYLFRKEGQNVTLSCEQNLNHDAMYWYRQDPGQGLRLIYYSQIVNDFQKGDIAEGYSVSREKKESFPLTVTSAQKNPTAFYLCASSELIGDNSPLHFGNGTRLTVT.

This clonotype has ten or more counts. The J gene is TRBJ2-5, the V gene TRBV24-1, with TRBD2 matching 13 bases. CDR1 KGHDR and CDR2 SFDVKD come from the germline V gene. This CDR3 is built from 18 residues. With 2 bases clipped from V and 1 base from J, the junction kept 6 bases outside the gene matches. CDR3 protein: CATSDYGLAGALQETQYF. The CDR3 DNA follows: TGTGCCACCAGTGATTATGGACTAGCGGGGGCTCTCCAAGAGACCCAGTACTTC.

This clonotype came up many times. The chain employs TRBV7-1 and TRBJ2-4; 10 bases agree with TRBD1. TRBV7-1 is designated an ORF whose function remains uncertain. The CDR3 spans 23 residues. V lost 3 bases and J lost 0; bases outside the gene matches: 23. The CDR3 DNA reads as TGTGCCAGCAGCTCCCATCTCGGGGTGGGGACAGGGGCTCAATCCTTAGCCAAAAACATTCAGTACTTC. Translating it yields CASSSHLGVGTGAQSLAKNIQYF.

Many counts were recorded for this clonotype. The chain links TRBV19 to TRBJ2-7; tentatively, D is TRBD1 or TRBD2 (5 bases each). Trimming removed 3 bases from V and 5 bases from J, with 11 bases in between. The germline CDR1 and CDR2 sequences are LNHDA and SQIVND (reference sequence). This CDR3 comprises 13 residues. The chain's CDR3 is CASSMGDDNEQYF. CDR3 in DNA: TGTGCCAGTAGTATGGGGGACGACAACGAGCAGTACTTC.

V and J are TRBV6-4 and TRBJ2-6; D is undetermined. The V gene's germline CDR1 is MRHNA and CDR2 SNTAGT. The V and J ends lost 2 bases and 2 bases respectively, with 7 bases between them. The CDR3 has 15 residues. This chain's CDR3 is CASSDRAAGANVLTF. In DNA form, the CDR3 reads TGTGCCAGCAGTGACAGGGCTGCTGGGGCCAACGTCCTGACTTTC.

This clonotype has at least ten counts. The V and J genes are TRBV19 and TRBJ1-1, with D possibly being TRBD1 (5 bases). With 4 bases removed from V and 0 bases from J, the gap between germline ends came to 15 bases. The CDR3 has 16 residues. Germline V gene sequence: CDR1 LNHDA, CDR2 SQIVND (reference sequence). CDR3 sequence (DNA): TGTGCCAGTAGTACGAGGACGGGACTGTTGAACACTGAAGCTTTCTTT. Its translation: CASSTRTGLLNTEAFF.

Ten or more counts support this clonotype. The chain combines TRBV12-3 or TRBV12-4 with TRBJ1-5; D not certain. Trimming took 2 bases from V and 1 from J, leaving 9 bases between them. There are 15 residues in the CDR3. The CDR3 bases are TGTGCCAGCAGTTTATTGGGCTCGAGCAATCAGCCCCAGCATTTT. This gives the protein CASSLLGSSNQPQHF.

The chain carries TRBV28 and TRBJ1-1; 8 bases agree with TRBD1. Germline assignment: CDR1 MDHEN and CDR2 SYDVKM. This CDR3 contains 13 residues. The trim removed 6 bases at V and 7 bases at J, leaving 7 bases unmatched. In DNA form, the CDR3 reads TGTGCCAGCAGCCAGGGGGCTGTTTTTGAAGCTTTCTTT. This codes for CASSQGAVFEAFF.

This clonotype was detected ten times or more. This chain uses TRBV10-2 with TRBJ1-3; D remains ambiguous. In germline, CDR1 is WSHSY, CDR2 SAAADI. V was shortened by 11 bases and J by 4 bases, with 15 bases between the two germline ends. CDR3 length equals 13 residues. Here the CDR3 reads CAAEESEGNTIYF. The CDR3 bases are TGCGCCGCAGAGGAGTCTGAGGGAAACACCATATATTTT.

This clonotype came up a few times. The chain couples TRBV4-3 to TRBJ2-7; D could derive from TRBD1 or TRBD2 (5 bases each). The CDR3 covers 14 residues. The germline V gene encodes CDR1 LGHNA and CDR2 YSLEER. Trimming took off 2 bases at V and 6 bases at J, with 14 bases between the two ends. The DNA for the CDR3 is TGCGCCAGCAGCCAATTGTCGGGGACGGTCGAGCAGTACTTC. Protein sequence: CASSQLSGTVEQYF.